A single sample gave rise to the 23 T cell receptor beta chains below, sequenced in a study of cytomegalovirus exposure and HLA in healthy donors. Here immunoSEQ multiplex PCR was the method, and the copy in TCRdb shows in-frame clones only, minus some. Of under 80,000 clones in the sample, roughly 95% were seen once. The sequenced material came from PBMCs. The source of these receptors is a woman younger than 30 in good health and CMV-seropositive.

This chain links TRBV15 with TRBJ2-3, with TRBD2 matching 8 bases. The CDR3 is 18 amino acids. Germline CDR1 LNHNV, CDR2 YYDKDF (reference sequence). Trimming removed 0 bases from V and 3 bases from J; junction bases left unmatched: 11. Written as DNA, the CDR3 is TGTGCCACCAGCAGAGATGATTGGAGCGGGGGAATGACAGATACGCAGTATTTT. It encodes CATSRDDWSGGMTDTQYF.

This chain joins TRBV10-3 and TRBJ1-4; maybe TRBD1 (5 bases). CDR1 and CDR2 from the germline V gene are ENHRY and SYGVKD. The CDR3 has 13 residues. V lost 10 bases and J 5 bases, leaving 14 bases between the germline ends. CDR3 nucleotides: TGTGCCACCCACAGGTCCTTGAATGAAAAACTGTTTTTT. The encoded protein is CATHRSLNEKLFF.

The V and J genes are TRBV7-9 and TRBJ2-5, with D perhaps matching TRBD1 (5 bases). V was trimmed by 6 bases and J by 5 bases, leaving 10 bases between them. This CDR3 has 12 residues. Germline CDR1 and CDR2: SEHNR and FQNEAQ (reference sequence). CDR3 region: CASSLQVETQYF. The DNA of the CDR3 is TGTGCCAGCAGTCTACAGGTGGAGACCCAGTACTTC. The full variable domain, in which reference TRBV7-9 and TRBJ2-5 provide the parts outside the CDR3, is DTGVSQNPRHKITKRGQNVTFRCDPISEHNRLYWYRQTLGQGPEFLTYFQNEAQLEKSRLLSDRFSAERPKGSFSTLEIQRTEQGDSAMYLCASSLQVETQYFGPGTRLLVL.

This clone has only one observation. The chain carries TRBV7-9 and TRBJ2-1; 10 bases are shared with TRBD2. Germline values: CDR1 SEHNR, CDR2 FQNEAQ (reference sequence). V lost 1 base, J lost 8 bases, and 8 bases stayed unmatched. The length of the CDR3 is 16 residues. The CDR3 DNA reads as TGTGCCAGCAGCTTAGGTCTAGCGGGAGCCGGGGATGAGCAGTTCTTC. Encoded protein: CASSLGLAGAGDEQFF.

The CDR3, as DNA: TGTGCCTGGAGAGCGACCTCCCTTGGAAAACTGTTTTTT. It is translated as CAWRATSLGKLFF. The chain combines TRBV30 with TRBJ1-4; D uncertain. Trimming took 3 bases from V and 10 from J, leaving 15 bases between them. CDR1 GTSNPN and CDR2 SVGIG come from the germline V gene (reference sequence). The CDR3 consists of 13 residues.

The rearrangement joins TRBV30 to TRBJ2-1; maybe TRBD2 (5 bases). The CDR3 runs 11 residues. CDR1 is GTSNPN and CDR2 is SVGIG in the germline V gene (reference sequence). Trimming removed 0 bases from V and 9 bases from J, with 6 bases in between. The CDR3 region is CAWSVRGEQFF. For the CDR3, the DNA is TGTGCCTGGAGTGTACGGGGTGAGCAGTTCTTC.

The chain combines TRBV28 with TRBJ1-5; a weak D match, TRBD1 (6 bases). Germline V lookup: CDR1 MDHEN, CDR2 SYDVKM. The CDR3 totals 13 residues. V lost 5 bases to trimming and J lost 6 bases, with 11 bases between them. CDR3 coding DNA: TGTGCCAGCAGTACAGGGTATGGTCAGCCCCAGCATTTT. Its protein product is CASSTGYGQPQHF.

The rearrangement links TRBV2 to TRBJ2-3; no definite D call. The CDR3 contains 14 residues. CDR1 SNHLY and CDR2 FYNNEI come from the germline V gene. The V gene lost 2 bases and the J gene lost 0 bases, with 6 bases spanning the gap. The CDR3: CASSESGSTDTQYF. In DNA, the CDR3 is TGTGCCAGCAGTGAATCCGGGAGCACAGATACGCAGTATTTT.

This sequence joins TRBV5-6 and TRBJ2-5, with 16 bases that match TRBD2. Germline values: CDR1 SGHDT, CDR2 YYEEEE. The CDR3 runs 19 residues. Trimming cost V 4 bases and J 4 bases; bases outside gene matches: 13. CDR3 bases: TGTGCCAGCAGCCCTATTCCCGGGACTAGCGGGGGGGCGGGAGAGACCCAGTACTTC. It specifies CASSPIPGTSGGAGETQYF. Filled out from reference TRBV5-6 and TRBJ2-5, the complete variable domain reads DAGVTQSPTHLIKTRGQQVTLRCSPKSGHDTVSWYQQALGQGPQFIFQYYEEEERQRGNFPDRFSGHQFPNYSSELNVNALLLGDSALYLCASSPIPGTSGGAGETQYFGPGTRLLVL.

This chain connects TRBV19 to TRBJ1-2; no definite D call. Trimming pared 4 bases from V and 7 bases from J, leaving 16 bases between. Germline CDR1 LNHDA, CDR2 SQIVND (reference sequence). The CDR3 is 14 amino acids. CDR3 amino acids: CASSRRGVESGYTF. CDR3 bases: TGTGCCAGTAGTAGGCGGGGAGTTGAGAGTGGCTACACCTTC.

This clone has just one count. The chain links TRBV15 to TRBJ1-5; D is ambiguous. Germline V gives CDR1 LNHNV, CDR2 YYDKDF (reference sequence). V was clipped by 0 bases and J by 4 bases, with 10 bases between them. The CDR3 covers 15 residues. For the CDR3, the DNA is TGTGCCACCAGCAGAGATCTCGGGGTTAATCAGCCCCAGCATTTT. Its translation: CATSRDLGVNQPQHF.

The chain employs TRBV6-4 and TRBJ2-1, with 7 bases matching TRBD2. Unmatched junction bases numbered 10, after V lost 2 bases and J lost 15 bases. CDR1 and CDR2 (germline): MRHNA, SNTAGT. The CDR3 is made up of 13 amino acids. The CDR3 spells CASSDVMGGSPFF. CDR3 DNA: TGTGCCAGCAGTGACGTAATGGGCGGGAGCCCGTTCTTC.

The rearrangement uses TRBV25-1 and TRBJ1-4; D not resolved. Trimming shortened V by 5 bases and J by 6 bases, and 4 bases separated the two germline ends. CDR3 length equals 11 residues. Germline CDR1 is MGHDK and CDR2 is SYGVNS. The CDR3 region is CASSLDEKLFF. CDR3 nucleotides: TGTGCCAGCAGTCTAGATGAAAAACTGTTTTTT. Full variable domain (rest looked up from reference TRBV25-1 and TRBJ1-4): EADIYQTPRYLVIGTGKKITLECSQTMGHDKMYWYQQDPGMELHLIHYSYGVNSTEKGDLSSESTVSRIRTEHFPLTLESARPSHTSQYLCASSLDEKLFFGSGTQLSVL.

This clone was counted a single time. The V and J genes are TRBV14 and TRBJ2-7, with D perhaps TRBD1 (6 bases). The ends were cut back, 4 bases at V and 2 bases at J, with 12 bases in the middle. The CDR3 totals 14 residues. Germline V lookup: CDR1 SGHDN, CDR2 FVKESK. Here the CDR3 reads CASSPQWGPYEQYF. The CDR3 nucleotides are TGTGCCAGCAGCCCACAATGGGGGCCCTACGAGCAGTACTTC.

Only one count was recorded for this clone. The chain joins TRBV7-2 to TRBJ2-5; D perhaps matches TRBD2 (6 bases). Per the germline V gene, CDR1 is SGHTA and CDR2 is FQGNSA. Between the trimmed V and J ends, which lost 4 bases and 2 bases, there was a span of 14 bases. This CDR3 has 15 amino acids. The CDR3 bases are TGTGCCAGCAGCTCATTCCCCCGGGGGCAAGAGACCCAGTACTTC. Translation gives CASSSFPRGQETQYF.

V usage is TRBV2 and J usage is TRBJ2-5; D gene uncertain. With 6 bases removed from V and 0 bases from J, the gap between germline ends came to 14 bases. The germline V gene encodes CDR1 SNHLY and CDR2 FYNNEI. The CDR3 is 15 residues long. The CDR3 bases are TGTGCCAGCAGCCAGGCGTCGCCGAACCAAGAGACCCAGTACTTC. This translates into CASSQASPNQETQYF. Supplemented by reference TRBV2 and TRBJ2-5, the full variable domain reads EPEVTQTPSHQVTQMGQEVILRCVPISNHLYFYWYRQILGQKVEFLVSFYNNEISEKSEIFDDQFSVERPDGSNFTLKIRSTKLEDSAMYFCASSQASPNQETQYFGPGTRLLVL.

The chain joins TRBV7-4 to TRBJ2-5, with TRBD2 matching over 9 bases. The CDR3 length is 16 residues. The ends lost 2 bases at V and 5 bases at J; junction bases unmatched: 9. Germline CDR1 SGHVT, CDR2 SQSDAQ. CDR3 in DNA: TGTGCCAGCAGCTTATCTGGGCGGGAGGGCCGGGAGACCCAGTACTTC. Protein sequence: CASSLSGREGRETQYF.

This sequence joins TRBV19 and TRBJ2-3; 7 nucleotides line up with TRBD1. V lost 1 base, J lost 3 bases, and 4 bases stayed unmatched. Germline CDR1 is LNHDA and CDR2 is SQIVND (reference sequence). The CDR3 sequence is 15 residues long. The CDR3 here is CASSIGQGRTDTQYF. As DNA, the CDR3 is TGTGCCAGTAGTATAGGACAGGGAAGGACAGATACGCAGTATTTT.

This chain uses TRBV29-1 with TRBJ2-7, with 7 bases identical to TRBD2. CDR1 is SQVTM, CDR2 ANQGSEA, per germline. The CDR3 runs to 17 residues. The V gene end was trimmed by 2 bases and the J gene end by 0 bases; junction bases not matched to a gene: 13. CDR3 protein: CSVELGRGGDLSYEQYF. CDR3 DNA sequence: TGCAGCGTTGAACTGGGGCGGGGAGGGGACCTCTCCTACGAGCAGTACTTC.

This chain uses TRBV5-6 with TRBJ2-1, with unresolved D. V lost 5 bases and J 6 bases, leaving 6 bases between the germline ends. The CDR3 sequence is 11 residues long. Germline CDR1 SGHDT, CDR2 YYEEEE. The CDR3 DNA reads TGTGCCAGCAGTCAATCCAATGAGCAGTTCTTC. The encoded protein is CASSQSNEQFF.

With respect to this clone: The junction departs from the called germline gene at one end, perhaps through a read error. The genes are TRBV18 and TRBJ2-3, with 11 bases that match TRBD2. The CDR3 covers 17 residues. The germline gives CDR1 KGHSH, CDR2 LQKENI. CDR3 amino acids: CASAPSGLAGSTDTQYF. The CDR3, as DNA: TGTGCCAGCGCACCATCTGGACTAGCGGGTAGCACAGATACGCAGTATTTT. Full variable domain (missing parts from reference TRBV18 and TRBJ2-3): NAGVMQNPRHLVRRRGQEARLRCSPMKGHSHVYWYRQLPEEGLKFMVYLQKENIIDESGMPKERFSAEFPKEGPSILRIQQVVRGDSAAYFCASAPSGLAGSTDTQYFGPGTRLTVL.

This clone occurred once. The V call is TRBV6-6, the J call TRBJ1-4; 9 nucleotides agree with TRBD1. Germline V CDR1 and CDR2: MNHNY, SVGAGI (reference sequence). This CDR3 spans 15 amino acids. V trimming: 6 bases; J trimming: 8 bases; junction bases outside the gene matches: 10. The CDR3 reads CASSQGQGSGEKLFF. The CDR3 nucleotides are TGTGCCAGCAGCCAAGGACAGGGGAGTGGCGAAAAACTGTTTTTT.

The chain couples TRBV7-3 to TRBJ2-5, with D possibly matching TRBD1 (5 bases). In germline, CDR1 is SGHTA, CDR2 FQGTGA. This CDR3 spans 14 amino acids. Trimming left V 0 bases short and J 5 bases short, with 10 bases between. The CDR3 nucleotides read TGTGCCAGCAGCTTAACGTTCTCAGGGGAGACCCAGTACTTC. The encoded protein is CASSLTFSGETQYF.